This T cell receptor (beta chain) originates from a study of T cells in Graves' hyperthyroidism and ophthalmopathy. Study observations and caveats: Separation of ophthalmopathy from stable hyperthyroidism was achieved by a 13 V-J model.

Turning to this clonotype: Its cognate antigen is unknown.

Amplified TCR beta CDR3 regions derived from RNA transcripts. A first-round RT-PCR of the TCR CDR3 used the HTBI primer set. MiXCR, applied by TCRdb to the multiplex PCR reads, yields one record per CDR3 protein. The sample holds around 520,000 distinct CDR3 sequences, 14% seen once. After removal of 2 bases from V and 7 bases from J, the junction contained 4 bases not matched to a gene. This CDR3 comprises 15 residues. Germline CDR1 KGHDR, CDR2 SFDVKD. This clonotype was obtained from a young woman with Graves' hyperthyroidism. The sample taken for sequencing was blood. The chain recombines TRBV24-1 with TRBJ2-7; 13 bases agree with TRBD2. In DNA form, the CDR3 reads TGTGCCACCAGTGATTACAGACTAGCGGGAGGAGAGCAGTACTTC. This sequence encodes CATSDYRLAGGEQYF.